This T cell receptor beta chain comes out of a study of graft-versus-host responses after intestinal transplantation. Study-wide results and caveats: Allograft graft-versus-host to host-versus-graft clonal ratios ran high in patients with graft-donor T cell macrochimerism.

Trimming removed 2 bases from V and 8 bases from J, with 12 bases in between. The V gene's germline CDR1 is LGHNA and CDR2 YNFKEQ. The CDR3 covers 14 residues. Data came from immunoSEQ multiplex PCR; TCRdb stores just in-frame clones and leaves some out. Of around 10,000 clones detected, roughly 92% appear once; the ten largest clones hold over 4%. Notes on this clone: Its antigen is still unknown.

Material: PBMCs, obtained almost 70 days after transplant. The chain carries TRBV4-2 and TRBJ1-4, with D possibly TRBD1 on 5 matching bases. This sequence originates from a human patient who received an intestinal transplant, so some T cells may come from the graft donor. The CDR3, as DNA: TGTGCCAGCAGCCAACGTCAGGGACCAGAAAAACTGTTTTTT. Protein sequence: CASSQRQGPEKLFF.